This is a list of T cell receptor beta chains from one sample in a study of T-cell memory formation after mild COVID-19. MiXCR, run by TCRdb on the 5' RACE reads, gives a single entry per CDR3 protein. The sample contains fewer than 650,000 distinct CDR3 sequences, about a fifth of which appear only once. Sequencing used PBMCs or a T cell subset sorted from them (not recorded which). All receptors come from an adult woman who had mild COVID-19 (a few samples of this study predate the infection). Cell type and time point are not known. Each CDR3 is given with its conserved first and last residue. The order of the fields is CDR3 length, V gene, clone size, J gene, D gene, CDR3 protein, CDR3 DNA. D genes are given only for firm matches. The size field is filled for only some rows; it gives once, few, many or a size class.

>13|TRBV9|few|TRBJ2-7|-
CASSEGLTYEQYF
TGTGCCAGCAGCGAGGGACTCACCTACGAGCAGTACTTC
>16|TRBV6-6|-|TRBJ2-2|-
CASSYSYPGNTGELFF
TGTGCCAGCAGTTACTCGTATCCAGGGAACACCGGGGAGCTGTTTTTT
>12|TRBV6-5|-|TRBJ2-5|-
CASSYSWETQYF
TGTGCCAGCAGTTACTCCTGGGAGACCCAGTACTTC
>15|TRBV5-1|many|TRBJ2-7|-
CASSFSGDGVYEQYF
TGCGCCAGCAGCTTTTCAGGGGACGGAGTCTACGAGCAGTACTTC
>14|TRBV12-3/TRBV12-4|-|TRBJ2-7|TRBD1
CASSPRGQTYEQYF
TGTGCCAGCAGCCCAAGGGGACAGACCTACGAGCAGTACTTC
>15|TRBV25-1|few|TRBJ2-7|-
CASSGRTGSSYEQYF
TGTGCCAGCAGCGGGAGGACAGGGAGCTCCTACGAGCAGTACTTC
>15|TRBV7-2|-|TRBJ2-3|TRBD2
CASSLVGTNTDTQYF
TGTGCCAGCAGCTTAGTCGGGACTAACACAGATACGCAGTATTTT
>15|TRBV5-6|once|TRBJ2-2|TRBD2
CASTLLAGGTGELFF
TGTGCCAGCACCCTCCTAGCGGGGGGTACCGGGGAGCTGTTTTTT
>13|TRBV30|few|TRBJ2-7|TRBD2
CAWSDGRAYEQYF
TGTGCCTGGAGTGATGGGAGGGCCTACGAGCAGTACTTC
>16|TRBV4-1|few|TRBJ1-5|-
CASSQASVDSNQPQHF
TGCGCCAGCAGCCAAGCGTCCGTTGATAGCAATCAGCCCCAGCATTTT
>13|TRBV29-1|few|TRBJ1-4|TRBD1
CSGRTGGVEKLFF
TGCAGCGGCCGGACAGGGGGCGTTGAAAAACTGTTTTTT
>8|TRBV7-2|once|TRBJ1-5|-
CASSARNF
TGTGCCAGCAGTGCCCGGAATTTT
>11|TRBV20-1|few|TRBJ2-1|-
CSARNREQQFF
TGCAGTGCTAGGAACAGGGAACAGCAGTTCTTC
>12|TRBV24-1|-|TRBJ2-3|-
CATSDSLLTQYF
TGTGCCACCAGTGATTCGTTATTAACGCAGTATTTT
>14|TRBV20-1|few|TRBJ2-5|-
CSARPERARGTQYF
TGCAGTGCTAGACCCGAGCGGGCCCGTGGGACCCAGTACTTC
>15|TRBV19|-|TRBJ2-4|-
CASSMGGPLSDIQYF
TGTGCCAGTAGTATGGGGGGGCCACTCTCGGACATTCAGTACTTC
>14|TRBV5-1|-|TRBJ1-3|TRBD1
CASSDPQGGNTIYF
TGCGCCAGCAGCGACCCACAGGGGGGAAACACCATATATTTT
>12|TRBV7-8|few|TRBJ2-7|-
CASSSQGREQYF
TGTGCCAGCAGCAGTCAGGGGCGCGAGCAGTACTTC
>15|TRBV5-1|once|TRBJ2-1|-
CASSLGAGWYNEQFF
TGCGCCAGCAGCTTGGGAGCAGGGTGGTACAATGAGCAGTTCTTC
>18|TRBV27|-|TRBJ1-1|-
CASSLTRAQNPSNTEAFF
TGTGCCAGCAGTCTCACCCGTGCTCAAAATCCATCGAACACTGAAGCTTTCTTT
>10|TRBV6-5|-|TRBJ2-5|TRBD2
CASGEGTQYF
TGTGCCAGCGGGGAGGGGACCCAGTACTTC
>12|TRBV19|-|TRBJ1-2|-
CASYRMGYGYTF
TGTGCCAGTTACAGGATGGGGTATGGCTACACCTTC
>13|TRBV30|-|TRBJ2-4|TRBD1
CAWSSGTGNIQYF
TGTGCCTGGAGTTCCGGGACAGGAAACATTCAGTACTTC
>16|TRBV5-1|few|TRBJ2-1|TRBD2
CASSFLAGAAYNEQFF
TGCGCCAGCAGCTTTCTAGCGGGGGCCGCCTACAATGAGCAGTTCTTC
>15|TRBV14|-|TRBJ1-1|TRBD1
CASLPTGVFPLEAFF
TGTGCCAGCCTACCAACAGGGGTTTTTCCTTTAGAGGCTTTCTTT
>17|TRBV5-4|once|TRBJ2-3|TRBD1
CASRPATGGAQLDTQYF
TGTGCCAGCAGGCCAGCGACAGGGGGCGCACAGTTAGATACGCAGTATTTT
>15|TRBV6-5|-|TRBJ2-7|-
CASTKNRGTPYEQYF
TGTGCCAGCACGAAAAACCGGGGGACCCCCTACGAGCAGTACTTC
>16|TRBV11-2|-|TRBJ2-7|TRBD1
CASSLDVTGYLYEQYF
TGTGCCAGCAGCTTAGACGTGACAGGGTATCTCTACGAGCAGTACTTC
>14|TRBV3-1|many|TRBJ2-3|-
CASSPPGGTDTQYF
TGTGCCAGCAGCCCCCCAGGAGGCACAGATACGCAGTATTTT
>14|TRBV7-8|-|TRBJ2-7|-
CASSLIKGGYEQYF
TGTGCCAGCAGCTTAATCAAGGGGGGGTACGAGCAGTACTTC
>14|TRBV4-1|-|TRBJ1-2|TRBD1
CASSQRTGVRGYTF
TGCGCCAGCAGCCAGAGGACAGGGGTACGGGGCTACACCTTC
>14|TRBV29-1|-|TRBJ2-5|-
CSVVGGTAQETQYF
TGCAGCGTTGTCGGGGGGACAGCCCAAGAGACCCAGTACTTC
>14|TRBV5-1|few|TRBJ2-1|TRBD2
CASSSGGLRDEQFF
TGCGCCAGCAGCTCGGGGGGGCTGAGAGATGAGCAGTTCTTC
>14|TRBV5-1|few|TRBJ2-5|TRBD1
CASSHPGQQETQYF
TGCGCCAGCAGCCACCCGGGACAGCAAGAGACCCAGTACTTC
>14|TRBV18|few|TRBJ1-4|-
CASSPAKGHEKLFF
TGTGCCAGCTCACCGGCCAAGGGGCATGAAAAACTGTTTTTT
>12|TRBV5-1|few|TRBJ2-1|-
CASSSQRNEQFF
TGCGCCAGCAGCTCTCAGCGGAATGAGCAGTTCTTC
>18|TRBV5-1|-|TRBJ2-2|TRBD2
CASSLRRLAGEIAGELFF
TGCGCCAGCAGCCTCCGAAGACTAGCGGGAGAGATCGCCGGGGAGCTGTTTTTT
>16|TRBV5-8|few|TRBJ1-5|TRBD1
CASSRTGGPWNQPQHF
TGTGCCAGCAGTCGGACAGGCGGGCCCTGGAATCAGCCCCAGCATTTT
>19|TRBV5-1|-|TRBJ1-1|TRBD1
CASSPSPLTGGGMNTEAFF
TGCGCCAGCAGCCCGAGCCCCCTGACAGGGGGTGGGATGAACACTGAAGCTTTCTTT
>14|TRBV5-1|-|TRBJ1-1|-
CASSLAVGTAEAFF
TGCGCCAGCAGCTTGGCGGTCGGGACGGCTGAAGCTTTCTTT
>14|TRBV15|-|TRBJ2-5|-
CATSRDQAGETQYF
TGTGCCACCAGCAGAGATCAGGCGGGGGAGACCCAGTACTTC
>15|TRBV7-9|-|TRBJ1-1|TRBD1
CASSPGTGKNTEAFF
TGTGCCAGCAGCCCCGGGACAGGGAAGAACACTGAAGCTTTCTTT
>17|TRBV7-9|-|TRBJ2-7|TRBD2
CASSPRGGGRALYEQYF
TGTGCCAGCAGCCCCCGGGGGGGCGGGAGGGCCCTCTACGAGCAGTACTTC
>16|TRBV7-8|-|TRBJ2-1|TRBD2
CASSPGATSGVGEQFF
TGTGCCAGCAGCCCAGGGGCGACTAGCGGGGTGGGTGAGCAGTTCTTC
>15|TRBV4-2|-|TRBJ2-3|-
CASSQEPEWIDTQYF
TGTGCCAGCAGCCAAGAACCTGAATGGATAGATACGCAGTATTTT
>14|TRBV11-2|-|TRBJ2-7|-
CASSLAAVLYEQYF
TGTGCCAGCAGCTTAGCGGCAGTTCTCTACGAGCAGTACTTC
>16|TRBV6-2/TRBV6-3|few|TRBJ2-1|TRBD2
CASSPLAGGPGNEQFF
TGTGCCAGCAGTCCCCTAGCGGGAGGGCCTGGTAATGAGCAGTTCTTC
>16|TRBV21-1|-|TRBJ2-1|-
CASTRAEGSSYNEQFF
TGTGCCAGCACCAGGGCTGAAGGGAGCTCCTACAATGAGCAGTTCTTC
>14|TRBV14|-|TRBJ2-1|-
CASSQVKRGNEQFF
TGTGCCAGCAGCCAGGTTAAACGAGGGAATGAGCAGTTCTTC
>11|TRBV18|-|TRBJ2-1|-
CASSHDNEQFF
TGTGCCAGCTCACATGACAATGAGCAGTTCTTC
>13|TRBV6-5|few|TRBJ2-1|-
CASSYREDNEQFF
TGTGCCAGCAGTTACCGAGAGGACAATGAGCAGTTCTTC
>13|TRBV7-9|few|TRBJ2-7|-
CASSSTGMGEQYF
TGTGCCAGCAGCTCAACAGGGATGGGCGAGCAGTACTTC
>14|TRBV20-1|-|TRBJ2-7|-
CSAIDPGRSYEQYF
TGCAGTGCTATCGACCCAGGGCGCTCCTACGAGCAGTACTTC
>14|TRBV7-8|-|TRBJ1-1|-
CASVPTGMNTEAFF
TGTGCCAGCGTACCGACGGGGATGAACACTGAAGCTTTCTTT